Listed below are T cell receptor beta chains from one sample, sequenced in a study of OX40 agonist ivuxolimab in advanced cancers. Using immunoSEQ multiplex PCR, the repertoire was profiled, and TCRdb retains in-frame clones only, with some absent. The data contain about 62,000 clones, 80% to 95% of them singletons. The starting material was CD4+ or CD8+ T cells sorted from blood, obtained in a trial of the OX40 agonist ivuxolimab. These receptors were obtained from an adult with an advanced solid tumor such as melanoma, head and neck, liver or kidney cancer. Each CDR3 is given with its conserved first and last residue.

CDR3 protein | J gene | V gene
CASSTDRGHTGELFF | TRBJ2-2 | TRBV4-3
CASSLDPRNTEAFF | TRBJ1-1 | TRBV7-9
CASSSVGNEQYF | TRBJ2-7 | TRBV5-4
CASSQVGTGNQPQHF | TRBJ1-5 | TRBV4-1
CASSEWGTGSSPLHF | TRBJ1-6 | TRBV2
CASSPLAGGPHEQYF | TRBJ2-7 | TRBV4-1
CSVKRGETNQETQYF | TRBJ2-5 | TRBV29-1
CASSAGTGRYGYTF | TRBJ1-2 | TRBV2
CASSIFLGGPYEQYF | TRBJ2-7 | TRBV19
CSARGSDTQYF | TRBJ2-3 | TRBV20-1
CASSPQDRWNEKLFF | TRBJ1-4 | TRBV18
CASRGTENTGELFF | TRBJ2-2 | TRBV2
CASSKTRQLADYTDTQYF | TRBJ2-3 | TRBV21-1
CASSSGQGVSYEQYF | TRBJ2-7 | TRBV7-9
CASSPSTDLEQYF | TRBJ2-5 | TRBV19
CASSLTGTGIIEQFF | TRBJ2-1 | TRBV14
CASSAFEGAGTEAFF | TRBJ1-1 | TRBV9
CASSLTGPTNTEAFF | TRBJ1-1 | TRBV6-5
CSVRLAGYTDTQYF | TRBJ2-3 | TRBV29-1
CASSPRGPGGEKLFF | TRBJ1-4 | TRBV28
CASSAPSRADTQYF | TRBJ2-3 | TRBV9
CASRDRDSGNTIYF | TRBJ1-3 | TRBV27
CASSYQVAGGPYEQYF | TRBJ2-7 | TRBV6-5
CSTGPHSNQPQHF | TRBJ1-5 | TRBV6-1
CASSDNFAQPQHF | TRBJ1-5 | TRBV2
CASSLGLAGDPNEQYF | TRBJ2-7 | TRBV5-4
CASSGSGTGFGYTF | TRBJ1-2 | TRBV28
CASSGSTDLNSPLHF | TRBJ1-6 | TRBV9
CASSLFWTDTQYF | TRBJ2-3 | TRBV27
CASSQGGGNTGELFF | TRBJ2-2 | TRBV4-1
CASSFRWESSYGQYF | TRBJ2-7 | TRBV27
CATSLGRLYEQYF | TRBJ2-7 | TRBV15
CASSGWGITDTQYF | TRBJ2-3 | TRBV9
CASSVGTGGLNEQFF | TRBJ2-1 | TRBV7-6
CASRQGGDTEAFF | TRBJ1-1 | TRBV5-4
CASSHTPGQGVSYGYTF | TRBJ1-2 | TRBV4-1
CASTIDQYRETYGYTF | TRBJ1-2 | TRBV19
CAITDREDGYTF | TRBJ1-2 | TRBV10-3
CASSAGGGTTDTQYF | TRBJ2-3 | TRBV2
CASSLDRASSYNSPLHF | TRBJ1-6 | TRBV7-9
CASSPRDINTDTQYF | TRBJ2-3 | TRBV7-9
CASSLGQPGTEAFF | TRBJ1-1 | TRBV9
CASSLVGMGTGELFF | TRBJ2-2 | TRBV7-9